This TCR beta chain was identified in a study of long-term antiretroviral therapy in people with HIV. Study-wide results and limits: Collection of the blood, which took place between 2004 and 2017, possibly occurred under older ART regimens. Transplant-donor-level diversity was not reached after ART, though diversity increased. Clones showing expansion before ART dominated the repertoire at all time points.

The length of the CDR3 is 14 residues. Germline assignment: CDR1 SGHRS and CDR2 YFSETQ. On this clone: What it recognizes is unknown.

The libraries were made with immunoSEQ v3.0 at survey level. Libraries were prepared by immunoSEQ multiplex PCR; TCRdb keeps only in-frame clonotypes and omits some of them. This table holds tens of thousands of clones, over 75% found once. This TCR was recovered from a man in his late teens or twenties with HIV. The chain is built from TRBV5-1 and TRBJ2-5; 7 positions agree with TRBD1. Judging by the DNA end, TRBJ2-7 fits better; the J call may be wrong. The sequences come from unsorted PBMCs, collected 2.2 years after starting antiretroviral therapy. This CDR3 is CASSLNRGSDEQYF. Here the CDR3 DNA reads TGCGCCAGCAGCTTAAACAGGGGAAGCGACGAGCAGTACTTC.